This TCR beta chain was sequenced for a study of T cells in Graves' hyperthyroidism and ophthalmopathy. Study observations and caveats: Ophthalmopathy was model-predicted a median approximately 6.4 months pre-onset. Through a model of 13 V-J features, ophthalmopathy was separated from stable hyperthyroidism.

Germline loops: CDR1 SEHNR, CDR2 FQNEAQ (reference sequence). V lost 0 bases and J 4 bases, leaving 7 bases between the germline ends. The length of the CDR3 is 14 residues. Amplified TCR beta CDR3 regions came from RNA transcripts. Initially, a first-round RT-PCR of the TCR CDR3 employed the HTBI primer set. TCRdb redid the calling of the multiplex PCR reads with MiXCR, one entry per CDR3 protein. The sample carries around 400,000 distinct CDR3 sequences, approximately 25% recorded once. For this clonotype: The target antigen is unknown.

Sequenced input: blood. The clonotype comes from a man aged 45-65 years with Graves' hyperthyroidism. This rearrangement joins TRBV7-9 to TRBJ2-1; no definite D call. The CDR3 DNA reads as TGTGCCAGCAGCTTAGCGCGGCCATACAATGAGCAGTTCTTC. The encoded protein is CASSLARPYNEQFF. Drawing the rest from reference TRBV7-9 and TRBJ2-1, the complete variable domain is DTGVSQNPRHKITKRGQNVTFRCDPISEHNRLYWYRQTLGQGPEFLTYFQNEAQLEKSRLLSDRFSAERPKGSFSTLEIQRTEQGDSAMYLCASSLARPYNEQFFGPGTRLTVL.